This T cell receptor (beta chain) came from a study of blood T cells in healthy people across ages (dated by TCRdb to about 2015). Some background on the complete study: Template switching captured roughly one uniquely barcoded TCR beta cDNA molecule per two T cells in model experiments. Using deep sequencing normalized with unique cDNA molecular identifiers, the study measured how TCR beta repertoire diversity changes with age. The donors were divided into four age groups: young (average around 16 years), middle-aged (about 40), aged (approximately 62) and long-lived (roughly 82). To avoid experimental bias, donors of different ages were randomly spread across the sequencing lanes. The study analyzed two additional independent replicas of 1 million unique cDNA reads from the same blood draw for two donors, one aged 18 to 30 and one aged 80 or older.

From the cysteine up to the phenylalanine, the CDR3 has a length of 15 residues. Solely the CDR3 DNA is kept, with 45 bases framed from the first base. V is cut by 2 bases and J by 2 bases, and the space between the germline ends is 10 bases. From the germline V gene, CDR1 is MDHEN and CDR2 is SYDVKM. Library creation used 5' RACE. Reads for this sample came from an Illumina HiSeq 2500. A second PCR of 7 to 11 cycles was performed with a sample-barcoded 5' primer and a J-beta primer mix. A unique molecular identifier was introduced onto each TCR beta cDNA molecule by a template-switch 5' adaptor carrying 12 random nucleotides. Each sample yielded at least 2.5 million CDR3-containing paired-end reads. All of the RNA was converted into first-strand cDNA using the Mint cDNA synthesis kit, with a TRBC-specific oligonucleotide serving as the primer. Following uracil-DNA glycosylase treatment, all cDNA underwent a first 18-cycle PCR with the universal primers M1SS and BC2_uni_R. Regarding the original processing steps: Normalization of each sample was performed by random selection of 1 million high-quality reads, each carrying a distinct molecular identifier. Instead of being binned into consensus sequences, reads with shared molecular identifiers were discarded. MiTCR, set to a Q25 quality threshold and the strictest error-elimination algorithm, was used for CDR3 identification, clonotype clustering and error correction. A nonparametric unseen species model with Euler transformation was used to estimate a lower bound on total TCR beta diversity. The raw public data were reprocessed by TCRdb itself: fastp quality trimming at Q25, MiXCR clonotype calling, in-frame beta chains only. Every entry covers one CDR3 protein and lists the most common genes and DNA from its rows. The authors' filters were not applied to this entry. Within this sample are about 1.7 million distinct CDR3 sequences, with 25% to 30% of them counted one time only. The ten largest clones add up to over 7% of the sample.

Findings and caveats that apply to the study as a whole: The CMV infection status of donors was not known, potentially confounding age-related changes in expanded clonotypes. Compared with the aged group, more naive CD4+ T cells, fewer expanded clones and increased TCR diversity were shown by the long-lived group, suggesting age selection. Observed TCR beta diversity per million T cells fell roughly linearly with age, and a significant reduction was already apparent by age about 43. Estimates of total diversity based on one million sequenced T cells were considered lower bounds and underestimates. Conclusive comparison of naive and antigen-experienced compartments was prevented by the profiling of bulk unsorted PBMCs. The percentage of naive T cells measured by flow cytometry correlated strongly with observed TCR beta diversity.

Donors were around 37 systemically healthy Caucasian individuals from Russia aged 6 to 90 years. Around 9.7 milliliters of peripheral blood were collected from each donor into EDTA-treated Vacutainer tubes. Ficoll-Paque density-gradient centrifugation was used to isolate PBMCs, with at least 6.5 million per sample. Trizol reagent was used to extract total RNA from PBMCs, with at least 5.5 micrograms per sample. Naive CD45RAhigh/CD27high T cell percentages were measured by flow cytometry on a PBMC aliquot from every donor. On this clonotype itself: Its antigen is still unknown. No much larger clone is present one base from it, and per-base qualities are unavailable.

Source material: blood. Recombination connected TRBV28 to TRBJ2-1; matching of 6 bases hints at TRBD2 as the D gene. The origin of this receptor is a woman aged 25-40 years in good health. CDR3 sequence: CASSLVLATYNEQFF. Here is the DNA: TGTGCCAGCAGTTTAGTCCTAGCGACCTACAATGAGCAGTTCTTC.